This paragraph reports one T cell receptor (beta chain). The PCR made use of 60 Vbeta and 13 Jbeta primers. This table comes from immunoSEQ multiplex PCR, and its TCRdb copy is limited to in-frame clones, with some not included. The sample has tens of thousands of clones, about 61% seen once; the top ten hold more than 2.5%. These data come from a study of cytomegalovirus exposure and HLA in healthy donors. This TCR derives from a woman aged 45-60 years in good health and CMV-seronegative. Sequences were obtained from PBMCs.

CDR3: CASSQVTPGQPQHF. CDR3 DNA: TGCGCCAGCAGCCAAGTTACCCCGGGTCAGCCCCAGCATTTT. V and J are TRBV4-1 and TRBJ1-5; no firm D call. The CDR3 is 14 amino acids. Germline V gives CDR1 MGHRA, CDR2 YSYEKL. Trimming cost V 1 base and J 6 bases, with 10 bases left between them.